This TCR beta chain was obtained from a study of beta chain features in type 1 diabetes. Study in general: Regarding age, gender and cell yields, patients proved similar to healthy donors.

With respect to this clone: What it binds is unknown.

Expressed TCRB transcripts were sequenced after all isolated RNA was converted to cDNA. TCRdb keeps only in-frame clones here, not all; method: immunoSEQ multiplex PCR. The sample contains under 800,000 clones, 15% to 19% of which appear only once. The study's findings and limits: With patients and controls alike, PCR might favor shorter templates to an equal degree.

This CDR3 contains 12 residues. Germline V gene lookup returns CDR1 MNHNS and CDR2 SASEGT. Trimming stripped 1 base from V and 9 bases from J, with 7 bases between. This chain links TRBV6-1 with TRBJ2-1; D gene ambiguous. The source material was naive CD4+ T cells from blood. This TCR was recovered from a man between 18 and 29 years old in good health. The CDR3: CASSEVGIEQFF. CDR3 in DNA: TGTGCCAGCAGTGAAGTGGGGATTGAGCAGTTCTTC.